This entry lists 9 T cell receptor beta chains sequenced from one sample in a study of Graves' ophthalmopathy and Graves' hyperthyroidism. Amplification targeted the TCR beta CDR3 regions, with RNA transcripts as the source material. The first-round RT-PCR employed HTBI primers together with the Qiagen OneStep RT-PCR kit. A multiplex PCR was then performed as the second round. TCRdb processed the multiplex PCR reads anew with MiXCR; each CDR3 protein has one entry. Among some 150,000 distinct CDR3 sequences, roughly two fifths were seen once, and the ten largest hold approximately 8.9%. Sequencing was performed on peripheral blood. The receptors were gathered from a man aged 25 to 45 with Graves' ophthalmopathy.

The table lists this clonotype with many counts. The gene calls are TRBV5-1 and TRBJ1-1, with a tentative D call TRBD1 (5 bases). The CDR3 covers 14 residues. V dropped 6 bases and J dropped 0 bases, with 12 bases sitting between them. The germline V gene has CDR1 SGHRS and CDR2 YFSETQ. CDR3: CASKGAGMNTEAFF. The CDR3 DNA reads as TGCGCCAGCAAAGGGGCAGGCATGAACACTGAAGCTTTCTTT.

This CDR3 is CASSFGSGGEQYF. DNA of the CDR3: TGTGCCAGCAGTTTTGGTAGCGGGGGCGAGCAGTACTTC. This rearrangement joins TRBV27 to TRBJ2-7, with 9 positions matching TRBD2. Germline V lookup: CDR1 MNHEY, CDR2 SMNVEV (reference sequence). Trimming removed 3 bases from V and 6 bases from J; junction bases left unmatched: 3. The CDR3 length is 13 residues.

This clonotype was counted once. The genes are TRBV2 and TRBJ2-7; D unresolved. V was clipped by 6 bases and J by 4 bases, with 13 bases between them. The CDR3 is 13 amino acids. Germline V lookup: CDR1 SNHLY, CDR2 FYNNEI. The CDR3 region is CASSPLSFYEQYF. As DNA, the CDR3 is TGTGCCAGCAGCCCTCTCTCCTTTTACGAGCAGTACTTC.

This clonotype was seen at least ten times. The chain recombines TRBV6-2 or TRBV6-3 with TRBJ1-3, with 7 positions matching TRBD1. Germline loops: CDR1 MNHEY, CDR2 SVGEGT. The CDR3 covers 14 residues. V was clipped by 8 bases and J by 4 bases; unmatched bases: 8. The CDR3 DNA is TGTGCCAGCGGATCGACAGGGAGAGGAAACACCATATATTTT. Its protein is CASGSTGRGNTIYF.

This clonotype has at least ten counts. The genes are TRBV5-1 and TRBJ2-7, with D hard to call. The germline V gene has CDR1 SGHRS and CDR2 YFSETQ. The CDR3 extends over 13 amino acids. The V end was cut by 1 base, the J end by 5 bases, with 10 bases between. CDR3 in DNA: TGCGCCAGCAGCTTGACGGATAAGGACGAGCAGTACTTC. Amino acid sequence: CASSLTDKDEQYF.

This clonotype has a count of ten or more. The rearrangement uses TRBV6-1 and TRBJ2-5; D uncertain. Trimming left V 3 bases short and J 1 base short, with 15 bases between. The germline gives CDR1 MNHNS, CDR2 SASEGT. This CDR3 is 16 amino acids long. CDR3 DNA sequence: TGTGCCAGCAGTGAGATGGGCAGTCAGTTCCAAGAGACCCAGTACTTC. This sequence encodes CASSEMGSQFQETQYF.

This clonotype has a count of ten or more. The gene calls are TRBV18 and TRBJ1-6; D uncertain. Trimming took off 2 bases at V and 5 bases at J, with 7 bases between the two ends. This CDR3 contains 14 residues. Germline loops: CDR1 KGHSH, CDR2 LQKENI. The CDR3 region is CASSPAPNNSPLHF. In nucleotides, the CDR3 is TGTGCCAGCTCACCAGCACCGAATAATTCACCCCTCCACTTT.

The chain carries TRBV28 and TRBJ2-7, with TRBD1 identical over 8 bases. Per the germline V gene, CDR1 is MDHEN and CDR2 is SYDVKM. Trimming removed 3 bases from V and 4 bases from J; junction bases left unmatched: 14. This CDR3 contains 17 residues. The CDR3 region is CASSFPPPGQARYEQYF. In nucleotides, the CDR3 is TGTGCCAGCAGTTTTCCTCCGCCGGGACAGGCTCGGTACGAGCAGTACTTC.

The chain has TRBV6-2 or TRBV6-3 and TRBJ1-1; perhaps TRBD1 as D (5 bases). V lost 5 bases, J lost 0 bases, and 10 bases lay in between. The CDR3 sequence is 14 residues long. CDR1 is MNHEY and CDR2 is SVGEGT in the germline V gene. The DNA of the CDR3 is TGTGCCAGCAGTCCCCGACAGTTGAACACTGAAGCTTTCTTT. This encodes CASSPRQLNTEAFF.